This T cell receptor beta chain was sequenced in a study of T cell repertoires in aging, cancer and after chemotherapy. The CDR3 has 12 amino acids. CDR1 is SEHNR, CDR2 FQNEAQ, per germline (reference sequence). Trimming at V came to 5 bases and at J to 8 bases, leaving 3 bases not matched to a gene. This clonotype came up a few times. The target antigen is unknown. TCR beta rearrangements were amplified from peripheral blood genomic DNA. Points from the study as a whole: Immunological memory after chemotherapy cannot be judged from the repertoire data. Healthy donors lost TCR diversity with age mainly through richness, cancer patients through richness and evenness.

TRB rearrangements spanning V, D and J were amplified using mixed TRB-A/B primers. TCRdb reanalysed the multiplex PCR reads using MiXCR and keeps one entry per CDR3 protein. The table shows around 2,500 distinct CDR3 sequences, with over 40% occurring only once. This chain connects TRBV7-9 to TRBJ1-2; 9 nucleotides agree with TRBD1. Sequences were obtained from blood. The source is a human donor with a blood cancer. The donor label of this sample is uncertain. In DNA, the CDR3 is TGTGCCAGCAGCACCGGGACAGGGGGCTACACCTTC. This encodes CASSTGTGGYTF. The full variable domain, with the rest looked up from reference TRBV7-9 and TRBJ1-2, is DTGVSQNPRHKITKRGQNVTFRCDPISEHNRLYWYRQTLGQGPEFLTYFQNEAQLEKSRLLSDRFSAERPKGSFSTLEIQRTEQGDSAMYLCASSTGTGGYTFGSGTRLTVV.